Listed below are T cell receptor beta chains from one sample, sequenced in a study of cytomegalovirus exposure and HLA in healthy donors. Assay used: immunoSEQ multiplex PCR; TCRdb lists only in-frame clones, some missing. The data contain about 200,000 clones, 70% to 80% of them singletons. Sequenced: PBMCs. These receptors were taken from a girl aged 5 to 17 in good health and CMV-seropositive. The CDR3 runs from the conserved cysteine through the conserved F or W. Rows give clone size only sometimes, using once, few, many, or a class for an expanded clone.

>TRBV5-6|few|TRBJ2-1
CASSLASGASSYNEQFF
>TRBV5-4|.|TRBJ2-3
CASSSSGTDTQYF
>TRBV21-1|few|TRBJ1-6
CASESTTYRGAAGNSPLHF
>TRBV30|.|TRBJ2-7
CAWGDEGSYEQYF
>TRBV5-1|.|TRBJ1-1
CASSFGQRGAEAFF
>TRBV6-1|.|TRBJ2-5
CASLQGSQETQYF
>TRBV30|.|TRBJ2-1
CAWSLGQGPSYNEQFF
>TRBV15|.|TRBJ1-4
CATSRDYLMGAVGTNEKLFF
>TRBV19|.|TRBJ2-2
CASTKSTSVTGELFF
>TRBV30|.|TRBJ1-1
CAWSEGTGWNTEAFF
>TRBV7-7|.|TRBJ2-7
CASSSGNGNSYEQYF
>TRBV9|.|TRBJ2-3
CASSARDFSSTDTQYF
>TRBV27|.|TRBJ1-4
CASSLWEGRNEKLFF
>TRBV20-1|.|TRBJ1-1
CSAGGPTEAFF
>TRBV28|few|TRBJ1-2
CASSPGTGGAGGYTF
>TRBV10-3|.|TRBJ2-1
CAISESGDFSYNEQFF
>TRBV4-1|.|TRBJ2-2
CASSQAQGQGVGGELFF
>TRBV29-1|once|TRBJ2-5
CSARQGGETQYF
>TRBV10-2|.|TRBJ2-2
CASSEESLAYGELFF
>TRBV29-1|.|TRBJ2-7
CSVEGGTGQYF
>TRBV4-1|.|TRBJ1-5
CASSQDLAGGNQPQHF
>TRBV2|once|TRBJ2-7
CASSRGYEQYF
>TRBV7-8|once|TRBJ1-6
CASSRRDRGNSPLHF
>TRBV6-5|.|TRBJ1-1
CASSYSQAPPNTEAFF
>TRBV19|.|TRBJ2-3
CASSLWGGTDTQYF
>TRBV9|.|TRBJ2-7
CASSVGEGGAGFNEQYF
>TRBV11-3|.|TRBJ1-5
CASSLGQNQPQHF
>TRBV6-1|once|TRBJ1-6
CATPGGSSYNSPLHF
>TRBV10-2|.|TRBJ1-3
CASSESHEGDTIYF
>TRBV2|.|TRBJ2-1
CASNSGSSYNEQFF
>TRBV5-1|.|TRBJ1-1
CASSLEGTANTEAFF
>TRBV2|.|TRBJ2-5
CASSSGKTQYF
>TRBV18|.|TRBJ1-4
CASSPRDREGEKLFF
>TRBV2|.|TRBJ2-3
CASSAGDRGLADTQYF
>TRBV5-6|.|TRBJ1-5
CASSLAGTYSNQPQHF
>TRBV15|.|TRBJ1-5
CATSRANQPQHF
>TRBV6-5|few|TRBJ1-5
CASRTTGGNQPQHF
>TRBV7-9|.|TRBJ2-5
CASSLVSQETQYF
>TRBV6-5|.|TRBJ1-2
CASSYEGGARYGYTF
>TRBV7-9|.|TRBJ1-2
CASRRGGQGKYGYTF
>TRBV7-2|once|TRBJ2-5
CASSGGGTQYF
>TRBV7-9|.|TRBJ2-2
CASSNEGSSGELFF
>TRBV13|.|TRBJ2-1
CASSAPGLAGGHRDEQFF
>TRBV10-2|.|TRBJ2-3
CASRKLAGVGDTQYF
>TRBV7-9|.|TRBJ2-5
CASSLGDTLQETQYF
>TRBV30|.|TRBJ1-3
CAWSNGGGRDTIYF
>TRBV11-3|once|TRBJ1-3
CASSTNRAPDSGNTIYF
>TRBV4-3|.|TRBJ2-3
CASSQDETSGGYTDTQYF
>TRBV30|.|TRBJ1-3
CAWSQPPGSGNTIYF
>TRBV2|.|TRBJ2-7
CASRGLLSDSYEQYF
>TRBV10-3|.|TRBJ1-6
CAISESPSRGVGSPLHF
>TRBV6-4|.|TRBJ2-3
CASRARSGSTDTQYF
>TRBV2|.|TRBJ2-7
CASTISDRGLSEQYF
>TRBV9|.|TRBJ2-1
CASSVERGLAGLFSYNEQFF
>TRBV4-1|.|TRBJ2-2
CASSQVGTGMNTGELFF
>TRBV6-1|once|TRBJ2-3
CASSERGRTDTQYF
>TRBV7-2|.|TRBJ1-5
CASSITLRQSQHF
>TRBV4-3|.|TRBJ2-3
CASSLGQGADTQYF
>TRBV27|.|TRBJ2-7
CASSWGQRYEQYF
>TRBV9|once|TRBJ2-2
CASSDGTVNTGELFF